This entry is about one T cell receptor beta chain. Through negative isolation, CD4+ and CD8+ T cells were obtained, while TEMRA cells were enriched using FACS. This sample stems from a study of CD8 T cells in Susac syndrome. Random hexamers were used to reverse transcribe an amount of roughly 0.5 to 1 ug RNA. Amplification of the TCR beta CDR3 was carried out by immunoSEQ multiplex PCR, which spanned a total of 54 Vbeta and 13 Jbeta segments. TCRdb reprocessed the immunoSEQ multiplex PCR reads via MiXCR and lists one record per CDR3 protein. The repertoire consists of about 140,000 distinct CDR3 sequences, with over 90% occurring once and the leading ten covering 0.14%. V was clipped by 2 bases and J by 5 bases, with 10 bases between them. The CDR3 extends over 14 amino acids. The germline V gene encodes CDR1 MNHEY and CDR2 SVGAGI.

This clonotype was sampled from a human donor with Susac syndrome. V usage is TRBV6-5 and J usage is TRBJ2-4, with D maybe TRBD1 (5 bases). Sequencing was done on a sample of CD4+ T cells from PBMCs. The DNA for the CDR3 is TGTGCCAGCAGTTACAGGGGCCCGGAAAACATTCAGTACTTC. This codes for CASSYRGPENIQYF.